One and the same sample provided the 2 T cell receptor beta chains below, sequenced in a study of T cell responses to AZD1222 COVID-19 vaccine. Some clones are missing from TCRdb's copy, which holds only in-frame ones; the method was immunoSEQ multiplex PCR. This table has 150,000 to 200,000 clones, just under 95% appearing once. The sequencing here drew on peripheral blood, taken on day 0 of AZD1222 vaccination. These receptor sequences come from an adult in good health.

The chain recombines TRBV5-1 with TRBJ1-2; 9 nucleotides align to TRBD1. Trimming at V came to 3 bases and at J to 4 bases, leaving 4 bases not matched to a gene. This CDR3 contains 14 residues. The germline V gene has CDR1 SGHRS and CDR2 YFSETQ. CDR3 in DNA: TGCGCCAGCAGCTCGGGACAGGGACTCTATGGCTACACCTTC. It translates to CASSSGQGLYGYTF.

The chain links TRBV7-9 to TRBJ2-7; 9 nucleotides line up with TRBD1. The CDR3 consists of 15 residues. Germline V lookup: CDR1 SEHNR, CDR2 FQNEAQ (reference sequence). Trimming cost V 5 bases and J 4 bases; bases outside gene matches: 9. DNA for the CDR3: TGTGCCAGCAGCCTACAGGGGGCAGTGGAATACGAGCAGTACTTC. Its protein product is CASSLQGAVEYEQYF. The full variable domain, completed using reference TRBV7-9 and TRBJ2-7, is DTGVSQNPRHKITKRGQNVTFRCDPISEHNRLYWYRQTLGQGPEFLTYFQNEAQLEKSRLLSDRFSAERPKGSFSTLEIQRTEQGDSAMYLCASSLQGAVEYEQYFGPGTRLTVT.